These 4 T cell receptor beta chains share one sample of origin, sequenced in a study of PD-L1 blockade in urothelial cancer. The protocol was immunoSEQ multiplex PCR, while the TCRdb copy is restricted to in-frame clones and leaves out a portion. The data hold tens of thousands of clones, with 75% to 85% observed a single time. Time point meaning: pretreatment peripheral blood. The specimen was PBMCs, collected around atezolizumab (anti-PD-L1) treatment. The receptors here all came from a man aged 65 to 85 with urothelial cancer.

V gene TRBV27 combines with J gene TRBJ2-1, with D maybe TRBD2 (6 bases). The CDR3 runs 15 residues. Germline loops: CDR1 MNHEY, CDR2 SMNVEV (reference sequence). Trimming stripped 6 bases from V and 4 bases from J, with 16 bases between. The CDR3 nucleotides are TGTGCCAGCAGGGAGGGGACCGTCTTTTACAATGAGCAGTTCTTC. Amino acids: CASREGTVFYNEQFF.

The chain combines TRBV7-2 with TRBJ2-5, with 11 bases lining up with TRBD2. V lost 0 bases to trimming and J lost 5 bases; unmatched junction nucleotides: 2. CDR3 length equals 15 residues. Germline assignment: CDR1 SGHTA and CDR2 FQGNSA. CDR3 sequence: CASSLALAGVETQYF. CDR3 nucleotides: TGTGCCAGCAGCTTAGCACTAGCGGGAGTCGAGACCCAGTACTTC.

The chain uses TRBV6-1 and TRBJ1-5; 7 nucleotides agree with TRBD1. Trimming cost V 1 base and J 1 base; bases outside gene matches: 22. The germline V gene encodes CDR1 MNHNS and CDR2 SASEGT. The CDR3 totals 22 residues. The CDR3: CASSEGRPLKAAGGKSNQPQHF. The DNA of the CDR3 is TGTGCCAGCAGTGAAGGGCGCCCATTAAAGGCGGCAGGGGGTAAAAGCAATCAGCCCCAGCATTTT.

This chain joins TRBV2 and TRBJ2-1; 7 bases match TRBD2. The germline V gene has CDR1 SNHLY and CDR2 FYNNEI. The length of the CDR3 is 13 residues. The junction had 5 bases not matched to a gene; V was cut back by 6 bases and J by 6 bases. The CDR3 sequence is CASRKLAPNEQFF. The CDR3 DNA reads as TGTGCCAGCAGAAAACTAGCGCCCAATGAGCAGTTCTTC.